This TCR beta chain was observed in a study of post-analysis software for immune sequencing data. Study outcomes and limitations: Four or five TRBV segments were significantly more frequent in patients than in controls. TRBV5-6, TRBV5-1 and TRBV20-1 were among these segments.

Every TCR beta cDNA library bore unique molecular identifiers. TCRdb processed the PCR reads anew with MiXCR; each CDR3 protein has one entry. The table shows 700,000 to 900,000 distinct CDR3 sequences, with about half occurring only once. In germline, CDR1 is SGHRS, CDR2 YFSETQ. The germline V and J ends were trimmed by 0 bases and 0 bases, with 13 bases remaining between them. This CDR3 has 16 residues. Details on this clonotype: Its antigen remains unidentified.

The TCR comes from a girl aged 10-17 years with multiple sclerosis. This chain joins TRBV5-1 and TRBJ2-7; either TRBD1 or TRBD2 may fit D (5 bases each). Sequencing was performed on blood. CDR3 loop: CASSLDPGLPSYEQYF. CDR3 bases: TGCGCCAGCAGCTTGGATCCGGGGCTTCCCTCCTACGAGCAGTACTTC.